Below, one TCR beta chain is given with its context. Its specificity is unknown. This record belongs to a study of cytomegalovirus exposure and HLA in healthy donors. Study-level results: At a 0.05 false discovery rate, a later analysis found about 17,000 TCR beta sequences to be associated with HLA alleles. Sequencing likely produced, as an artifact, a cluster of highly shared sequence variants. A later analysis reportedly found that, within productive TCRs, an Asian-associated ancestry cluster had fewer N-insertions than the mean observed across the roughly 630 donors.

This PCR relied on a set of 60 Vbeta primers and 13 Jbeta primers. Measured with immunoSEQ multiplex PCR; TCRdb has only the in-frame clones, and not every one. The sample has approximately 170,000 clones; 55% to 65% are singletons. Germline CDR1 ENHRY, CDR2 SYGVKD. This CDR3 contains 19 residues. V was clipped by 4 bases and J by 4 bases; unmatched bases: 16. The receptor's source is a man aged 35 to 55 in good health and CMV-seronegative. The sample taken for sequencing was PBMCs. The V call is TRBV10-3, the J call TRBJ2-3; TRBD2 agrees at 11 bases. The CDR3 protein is CAISGRVASSGRPPDTQYF. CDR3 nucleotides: TGTGCCATCAGTGGCAGGGTGGCGTCTAGCGGGAGGCCCCCAGATACGCAGTATTTT.